This T cell receptor (beta chain) was documented in a study of T cell changes during pregnancy in multiple sclerosis. Germline V gene lookup returns CDR1 SGHRS and CDR2 YFSETQ. The V and J ends lost 3 bases and 0 bases respectively, with 10 bases between them. The CDR3 covers 15 residues. The method was immunoSEQ multiplex PCR; TCRdb's version includes in-frame clones alone and lacks a portion of them. The sample carries tens of thousands of clones, around 85% recorded once. This material consisted of CD8+ T cells from peripheral blood mononuclear cells, taken before pregnancy. V gene TRBV5-1 combines with J gene TRBJ1-3; the D is unclear. The sequence was collected from a female donor with multiple sclerosis, enrolled in a pregnancy study. The CDR3 DNA follows: TGCGCCAGCAGCTCTGGCGGGTTCTCTGGAAACACCATATATTTT. Amino acid sequence: CASSSGGFSGNTIYF.